These T cell receptor beta chains were read from a single sample in a study of early T cells in non-severe SARS-CoV-2 infection. TCRdb re-derived calls from the 5' RACE reads in MiXCR, one entry per CDR3 protein. Of roughly 60,000 distinct CDR3 sequences in the sample, 5.6% were seen once. The sequencing input was whole blood. All receptors come from an adult who was a healthcare worker with PCR-confirmed SARS-CoV-2 infection or an uninfected control (not recorded which). CDR3s include the opening cysteine and the closing phenylalanine or tryptophan. D genes are given only for firm matches. Size values are once, few and many counts, or a class for expanded clones, and some rows have none.

cdr3_nt	cdr3_aa	d_call	clone_size	j_call	v_call
TGCAGCGTTGAGACTAGCCGCTCCACCGGGGAGCTGTTTTTT	CSVETSRSTGELFF	TRBD2	.	TRBJ2-2	TRBV29-1
TGTGCCAGCAGTTTAAGGGAGAAAGGGGGACACACTGAAGCTTTCTTT	CASSLREKGGHTEAFF	.	.	TRBJ1-1	TRBV12-3/TRBV12-4
TGTGCCAGCAGGGTTCTAGCGGTGGGGGAGACCCAGTACTTC	CASRVLAVGETQYF	TRBD2	.	TRBJ2-5	TRBV6-1
TGCGCCAGCAGCCCCTATAGCGGTTACACTGAAGCTTTCTTT	CASSPYSGYTEAFF	.	few	TRBJ1-1	TRBV4-1
TGTGCCAGCAGTTTACAGGGGTCCTATGGCTACACCTTC	CASSLQGSYGYTF	.	many	TRBJ1-2	TRBV27
TGCGCCAGCAGCCAAACCCAGGGAACCGAGCAGTACTTC	CASSQTQGTEQYF	.	few	TRBJ2-7	TRBV4-1
TGTGCCAGCAGCCCTACTGCAGGGTATGGCTACACCTTC	CASSPTAGYGYTF	.	.	TRBJ1-2	TRBV7-9
TGCAGTGCTATAATAGGCGGGGGGGCTGCGAACATTCAGTACTTC	CSAIIGGGAANIQYF	TRBD2	many	TRBJ2-4	TRBV20-1
TGTGCCAGCAGTCTGCGGGGAGGTCAGACTGAAGCTTTCTTT	CASSLRGGQTEAFF	.	many	TRBJ1-1	TRBV27
TGCGCCAGCAGCTTGTACTCGGGACAGGGAAGCACTGAAGCTTTCTTT	CASSLYSGQGSTEAFF	TRBD1	many	TRBJ1-1	TRBV5-1
TGCAGCGCCGACAGGGGGCATAGATATGAGCAGTTCTTC	CSADRGHRYEQFF	TRBD1	.	TRBJ2-1	TRBV29-1
TGTGCCAGCAGTTCCGAACGAGGACGGGGTGGCTCACCCCTCCACTTT	CASSSERGRGGSPLHF	.	many	TRBJ1-6	TRBV27
TGTGCCAGCAGCAGGATGGGGGCTGCCACTGAAGCTTTCTTT	CASSRMGAATEAFF	.	many	TRBJ1-1	TRBV9
TGTGCCAGTAGTTCTGGGGCCCGAACCCATCAGCCCCAGCATTTT	CASSSGARTHQPQHF	.	.	TRBJ1-5	TRBV19
TGTGCCACCAGGGACGGCCCAGCGGGGAGGCAGTTCTTC	CATRDGPAGRQFF	TRBD2	many	TRBJ2-1	TRBV24-1
TGCAGCGTTGAGGACAGCAGGAACACCGGGGAGCTGTTTTTT	CSVEDSRNTGELFF	.	many	TRBJ2-2	TRBV29-1
TGCAGTGCTAGAGATTTCAGGGGGCAGTTCGTGCAGTATTTT	CSARDFRGQFVQYF	TRBD1	.	TRBJ2-3	TRBV20-1
TGTGCCAGTAAGGCATACGACAGGGGGTACACCGGGGAGCTGTTTTTT	CASKAYDRGYTGELFF	TRBD1	.	TRBJ2-2	TRBV19
TGTGCCAGCAGTTCCCCGGACGGCACAGATACGCAGTATTTT	CASSSPDGTDTQYF	.	many	TRBJ2-3	TRBV27
TGTGCCAGCTCACCATTTGCCTCTGGGGCCAACGTCCTGACTTTC	CASSPFASGANVLTF	.	few	TRBJ2-6	TRBV18
TGTGCCAGCAGTGAAGCGCTGGGGGGCACTGAAGCTTTCTTT	CASSEALGGTEAFF	.	many	TRBJ1-1	TRBV2
TGTGCCTGGTCTAGGGACAGCTTCTCTGGAAACACCATATATTTT	CAWSRDSFSGNTIYF	TRBD1	few	TRBJ1-3	TRBV30